Presented here are 9 T cell receptor beta chains from one specimen sequenced in a study of PD-1 blockade in classical Hodgkin lymphoma. Libraries were prepared by immunoSEQ multiplex PCR; TCRdb keeps only in-frame clonotypes and omits some of them. The sample holds around 15,000 clones, approximately 84% seen once. Time point here: cycle 4 day 1 (C4D1), after 6 weeks of nivolumab. Autologous stem cell transplantation was followed by relapse in every patient, and brentuximab vedotin exposure varied. Negative magnetic selection isolated CD4+ T cells from thawed PBMCs. The specimen comprised CD4+ T cells from blood, sampled before the fourth cycle of nivolumab. The receptors originated from a human donor with classical Hodgkin lymphoma.

The V and J genes are TRBV7-9 and TRBJ2-7; D ambiguous. Deletions cut 5 bases from V and 3 bases from J, with 5 bases between. This CDR3 has 11 amino acids. Germline V gene lookup returns CDR1 SEHNR and CDR2 FQNEAQ (reference sequence). Here the CDR3 reads CASSVLYEQYF. In DNA form, the CDR3 reads TGTGCCAGCAGCGTCCTCTACGAGCAGTACTTC. Using reference TRBV7-9 and TRBJ2-7 for the parts outside the CDR3, the full variable domain is DTGVSQNPRHKITKRGQNVTFRCDPISEHNRLYWYRQTLGQGPEFLTYFQNEAQLEKSRLLSDRFSAERPKGSFSTLEIQRTEQGDSAMYLCASSVLYEQYFGPGTRLTVT.

This chain connects TRBV7-8 to TRBJ2-7; 12 nucleotides agree with TRBD2. The CDR3 contains 13 residues. The V gene's germline CDR1 is SGHVS and CDR2 FQNEAQ. J was trimmed by 5 bases and V by 4 bases; bases with no gene match: 0. CDR3 sequence reads: CASSSSGRDEQYF. In nucleotides, the CDR3 is TGTGCCAGCAGCTCTAGCGGGAGGGACGAGCAGTACTTC.

V gene TRBV6-5 combines with J gene TRBJ2-7, with D perhaps matching TRBD1 (6 bases). V was pared by 0 bases and J by 1 base, with 13 bases between. The germline V gene has CDR1 MNHEY and CDR2 SVGAGI. The CDR3 is 16 amino acids. Written as DNA, the CDR3 is TGTGCCAGCAGTTACTCTAATACAGGGAGATCCTACGAGCAGTACTTC. Its protein is CASSYSNTGRSYEQYF.

The chain couples TRBV7-9 to TRBJ2-7; unclear D gene. Germline values: CDR1 SEHNR, CDR2 FQNEAQ (reference sequence). The CDR3 loop spans 14 amino acids. V was pared by 5 bases and J by 7 bases, with 18 bases between. This CDR3 reads CASSLHRIRGEQYF. As DNA, the CDR3 is TGTGCCAGCAGCCTCCACCGTATTAGAGGAGAGCAGTACTTC.

The chain links TRBV7-6 to TRBJ2-7, with 8 nucleotides matching TRBD1. The J segment lost 5 bases and the V segment lost 9 bases, leaving 6 bases of the junction unmatched. CDR1 and CDR2 from the germline V gene are SGHVS and FNYEAQ. The CDR3 spans 12 residues. Written as DNA, the CDR3 is TGTGCCAGTTCCCCAGGGGGCGACGAGCAGTACTTC. This codes for CASSPGGDEQYF.

The chain carries TRBV5-8 and TRBJ2-3; D uncertain. This CDR3 is built from 11 residues. Germline V gives CDR1 SGHTS, CDR2 YDEGEE. V dropped 2 bases and J dropped 6 bases, with 4 bases sitting between them. The CDR3 loop is CASSFGDTQYF. The CDR3 DNA sequence: TGTGCCAGCAGCTTTGGTGATACGCAGTATTTT.

The genes are TRBV11-2 and TRBJ1-2; D is undetermined. The CDR3 extends over 15 amino acids. The germline CDR1 and CDR2 sequences are SGHAT and FQNNGV. The V end was cut by 1 base, the J end by 8 bases, with 17 bases between. The CDR3: CASSLGGSTGKGYTF. The CDR3 DNA reads TGTGCCAGCAGCTTAGGAGGGTCAACCGGTAAGGGCTACACCTTC.

The V call is TRBV4-2, the J call TRBJ2-7; 9 nucleotides match TRBD2. V lost 0 bases to trimming and J lost 8 bases; unmatched junction nucleotides: 14. Germline CDR1 is LGHNA and CDR2 is YNFKEQ. The CDR3 runs 17 residues. Here the CDR3 DNA reads TGTGCCAGCAGCCAAGATAACGGACTAGCGCCCTTTAGGAAGCAGTACTTC. Amino acids: CASSQDNGLAPFRKQYF.

The CDR3 is CASSSGINNEQYF. The CDR3 DNA sequence: TGTGCCAGCAGCTCCGGGATAAACAACGAGCAGTACTTC. The rearrangement joins TRBV11-3 to TRBJ2-7; perhaps TRBD2 as D (5 bases). With 4 bases removed from V and 5 bases from J, the gap between germline ends came to 12 bases. Per germline, CDR1 SGHNT and CDR2 YENEEA. This CDR3 region has 13 residues.